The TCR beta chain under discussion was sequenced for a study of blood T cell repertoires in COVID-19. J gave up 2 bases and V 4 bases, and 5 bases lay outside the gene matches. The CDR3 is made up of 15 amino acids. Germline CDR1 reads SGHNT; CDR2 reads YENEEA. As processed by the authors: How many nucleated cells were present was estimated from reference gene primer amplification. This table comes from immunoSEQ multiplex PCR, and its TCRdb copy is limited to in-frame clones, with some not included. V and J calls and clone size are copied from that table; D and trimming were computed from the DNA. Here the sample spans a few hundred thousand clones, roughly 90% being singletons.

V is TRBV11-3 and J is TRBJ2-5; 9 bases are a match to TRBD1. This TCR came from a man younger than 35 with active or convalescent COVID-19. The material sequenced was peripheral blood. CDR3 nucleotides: TGTGCCAGCAGCTCCGGGACAGGGAAACAAGAGACCCAGTACTTC. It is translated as CASSSGTGKQETQYF.